These 32 T cell receptor beta chains share one sample of origin, sequenced in a study of cytomegalovirus exposure and HLA in healthy donors. PCR was performed using 60 Vbeta and 13 Jbeta primers. Method: immunoSEQ multiplex PCR; TCRdb's copy keeps in-frame clones and lacks some. This sample yields tens of thousands of clones, of which 72% are seen a single time; 9% to 9.5% belongs to the top ten. The sequenced material came from PBMCs. The receptors originated from a woman between 50 and 59 years old in good health and CMV-seronegative.

This clone was picked up one time. This sequence joins TRBV7-2 and TRBJ1-1; tentative D call: TRBD1 (5 bases). Germline loops: CDR1 SGHTA, CDR2 FQGNSA. CDR3 length: 16 amino acids. V was cut by 3 bases and J by 3 bases, with 17 bases left in between. CDR3 protein: CASSFLGSRGDTEAFF. Written as DNA, the CDR3 is TGTGCCAGCAGCTTCTTAGGGAGTCGGGGGGACACTGAAGCTTTCTTT.

This rearrangement joins TRBV4-1 to TRBJ1-3; D not resolved. The CDR3 runs 16 residues. Trimming cost V 0 bases and J 4 bases, with 13 bases left between them. Germline loops: CDR1 MGHRA, CDR2 YSYEKL. As DNA, the CDR3 is TGCGCCAGCAGCCAAGATCTAAGCACTCTGGGAAACACCATATATTTT. This encodes CASSQDLSTLGNTIYF.

The chain joins TRBV4-1 to TRBJ2-5; D remains unclear. The CDR3 runs 14 residues. V was trimmed by 0 bases and J by 4 bases, leaving 9 bases between them. The V gene's germline CDR1 is MGHRA and CDR2 YSYEKL. Here the CDR3 reads CASSQDHTSETQYF. CDR3 nucleotides: TGCGCCAGCAGCCAAGATCATACTTCAGAGACCCAGTACTTC.

The V and J genes are TRBV5-5 and TRBJ2-3; no firm D call. V was shortened by 6 bases and J by 2 bases, with 10 bases between the two germline ends. Per germline, CDR1 SGHKS and CDR2 YYEKEE (reference sequence). This CDR3 comprises 13 residues. The CDR3 bases are TGTGCCAGCAATCTGAGGTCCACAGATACGCAGTATTTT. It specifies CASNLRSTDTQYF.

This clone appeared a few times. This chain links TRBV2 with TRBJ1-1; D not certain. Trimming stripped 11 bases from V and 4 bases from J, with 20 bases between. Germline V gene lookup returns CDR1 SNHLY and CDR2 FYNNEI. CDR3 length equals 14 residues. In DNA, the CDR3 is TGTGCCGGGAGGTTGTCGTATAGCGGCACTGAAGCTTTCTTT. Protein product: CAGRLSYSGTEAFF.

The chain couples TRBV9 to TRBJ2-2; 7 bases align to TRBD2. After removal of 0 bases from V and 5 bases from J, the junction contained 7 bases not matched to a gene. The CDR3 sequence is 16 residues long. Germline values: CDR1 SGDLS, CDR2 YYNGEE. For the CDR3, the DNA is TGTGCCAGCAGCGTAGAGGCAGGAGCGGGGACCGGGGAGCTGTTTTTT. Protein product: CASSVEAGAGTGELFF.

J is TRBJ1-2 and V is TRBV29-1; D unresolved. The CDR3 is 14 amino acids. The germline V gene has CDR1 SQVTM and CDR2 ANQGSEA. The V and J ends lost 0 bases and 4 bases respectively, with 12 bases between them. Here the CDR3 DNA reads TGCAGCGTTGAAGATACGGCAGGAACCTATGGCTACACCTTC. Protein: CSVEDTAGTYGYTF.

This chain joins TRBV9 and TRBJ2-3, with 16 bases identical to TRBD2. V lost 2 bases, J lost 0 bases, and 12 bases stayed unmatched. The length of the CDR3 is 21 residues. In germline, CDR1 is SGDLS, CDR2 YYNGEE. The CDR3 sequence: CASSVGTPGTSGGASTDTQYF. The CDR3, as DNA: TGTGCCAGCAGCGTCGGCACCCCCGGGACTAGCGGGGGGGCTAGCACAGATACGCAGTATTTT. The variable domain in full, with the rest retrieved from reference TRBV9 and TRBJ2-3, is DSGVTQTPKHLITATGQRVTLRCSPRSGDLSVYWYQQSLDQGLQFLIQYYNGEERAKGNILERFSAQQFPDLHSELNLSSLELGDSALYFCASSVGTPGTSGGASTDTQYFGPGTRLTVL.

The chain is built from TRBV6-5 and TRBJ2-7; 9 bases align to TRBD2. This CDR3 comprises 16 residues. Germline CDR1 and CDR2: MNHEY and SVGAGI. V trimming: 4 bases; J trimming: 3 bases; junction bases outside the gene matches: 10. The CDR3 spells CASSFFRGGAYYEQYF. CDR3 in DNA: TGTGCCAGCAGTTTCTTCCGCGGGGGGGCTTACTACGAGCAGTACTTC.

This chain connects TRBV5-4 to TRBJ2-7; TRBD1 might be the D (6 bases). The CDR3 extends over 16 amino acids. V shed 3 bases and J shed 0 bases, with 16 bases lying between them. Germline loops: CDR1 SGHNT, CDR2 YYREEE (reference sequence). The CDR3 spells CASSSGDNPSSYEQYF. CDR3 bases: TGTGCCAGCAGCTCTGGGGACAACCCCAGCTCCTACGAGCAGTACTTC.

The chain couples TRBV4-1 to TRBJ1-5, with TRBD1 matching over 9 bases. The CDR3 consists of 16 residues. Germline CDR1 reads MGHRA; CDR2 reads YSYEKL. V trimming: 2 bases; J trimming: 9 bases; junction bases outside the gene matches: 11. This CDR3 is CASSQQTGGPGWPQHF. CDR3 DNA sequence: TGCGCCAGCAGCCAACAGACAGGGGGTCCAGGTTGGCCCCAGCATTTT.

The CDR3 DNA reads as TGTGCCAGCAGCTTGGCTACAGGTTTAGGGCAGGCCCAGCATTTT. Translated: CASSLATGLGQAQHF. V is TRBV7-6 and J is TRBJ1-5, with D possibly matching TRBD1 (5 bases). This CDR3 has 15 amino acids. V was cut by 3 bases and J by 11 bases, with 20 bases left in between. Germline V lookup: CDR1 SGHVS, CDR2 FNYEAQ.

The chain carries TRBV18 and TRBJ2-3; 10 bases fit TRBD2. V was clipped by 5 bases and J by 0 bases; unmatched bases: 5. This CDR3 region has 16 residues. From germline, CDR1 is KGHSH and CDR2 LQKENI. CDR3 sequence reads: CASSILAGESTDTQYF. Written as DNA, the CDR3 is TGTGCCAGCTCAATTCTAGCGGGGGAGAGCACAGATACGCAGTATTTT.

In this sample, this clone turned up once. The chain uses TRBV23-1 and TRBJ2-2; D is unresolved. TRBV23-1 qualifies as an ORF whose function is uncertain. Trimming pared 4 bases from V and 0 bases from J, leaving 15 bases between. There are 17 residues in the CDR3. The CDR3 loop is CASSLECDQANTGELFF. In nucleotides, the CDR3 is TGCGCCAGCAGTCTGGAATGTGATCAGGCGAACACCGGGGAGCTGTTTTTT.

J is TRBJ2-5 and V is TRBV6-5; a possible D gene is TRBD2 (6 bases). The germline V and J ends were trimmed by 4 bases and 4 bases, with 13 bases remaining between them. This CDR3 spans 14 amino acids. CDR1 and CDR2 from the germline V gene are MNHEY and SVGAGI. The CDR3 DNA reads TGTGCCAGCAGTTTTAGCGGTGGGGGAGAGACCCAGTACTTC. Its protein product is CASSFSGGGETQYF.

J is TRBJ2-3 and V is TRBV6-1; TRBD2 matches at 13 bases. Germline CDR1 MNHNS, CDR2 SASEGT. This CDR3 has 19 amino acids. V shed 0 bases, J shed 6 bases, and the junction held 12 bases outside the gene matches. The CDR3 region has the DNA TGTGCCAGCAGTGAAGCCCGCACTAGCGGGGGGGCGGCGTCTGATACGCAGTATTTT. Translated: CASSEARTSGGAASDTQYF.

The chain joins TRBV18 to TRBJ2-2, with D hard to call. This CDR3 spans 15 amino acids. Germline CDR1 KGHSH, CDR2 LQKENI. Between the trimmed V and J ends, which lost 0 bases and 4 bases, there was a span of 9 bases. The CDR3 is CASSPPQFRTGELFF. CDR3 bases: TGTGCCAGCTCACCACCCCAGTTCCGCACCGGGGAGCTGTTTTTT.

This clone was seen more than once but under ten times. This sequence joins TRBV5-6 and TRBJ2-7; 7 bases map to TRBD1. Looked up from germline, CDR1 is SGHDT and CDR2 is YYEEEE. This CDR3 region has 13 residues. V dropped 3 bases and J dropped 1; count of bases not matched to a gene: 1. The CDR3 DNA reads as TGTGCCAGCAGCTCGGGACAGTCCTACGAGCAGTACTTC. This gives the protein CASSSGQSYEQYF.

This clone was seen only a few times. The V call is TRBV6-1, the J call TRBJ1-5, with a tentative D call TRBD1 (6 bases). In germline, CDR1 is MNHNS, CDR2 SASEGT. V lost 8 bases to trimming and J lost 6 bases, with 14 bases between them. The CDR3 is 13 residues long. CDR3 in amino acids: CASGRGGGQPQHF. The CDR3 nucleotides read TGTGCCAGCGGGCGGGGGGGCGGTCAGCCCCAGCATTTT.

This clone was counted between two and nine times. V and J are TRBV5-1 and TRBJ2-5; 7 positions match TRBD2. From germline, CDR1 is SGHRS and CDR2 YFSETQ. V was clipped by 4 bases and J by 5 bases; unmatched bases: 8. This CDR3 region has 14 residues. CDR3 sequence reads: CASSTQRGVETQYF. In DNA, the CDR3 is TGCGCCAGCAGCACCCAGCGGGGCGTGGAGACCCAGTACTTC.

The chain recombines TRBV6-5 with TRBJ2-2, with a possible D match to TRBD2 (5 bases). Deletions cut 9 bases from V and 7 bases from J, with 12 bases between. The CDR3 sequence is 12 residues long. Per the germline V gene, CDR1 is MNHEY and CDR2 is SVGAGI. The CDR3 sequence is CASTVAGGELFF. The CDR3 DNA sequence: TGTGCCAGTACGGTGGCGGGCGGGGAGCTGTTTTTT.

The CDR3 DNA reads TGTGCCTGGACTTTCCGGGACAGGGCGAATGAAAAACTGTTTTTT. Translation gives CAWTFRDRANEKLFF. V gene TRBV30 combines with J gene TRBJ1-4; 9 nucleotides match TRBD1. The CDR3 extends over 15 amino acids. In germline, CDR1 is GTSNPN, CDR2 SVGIG (reference sequence). V gave up 4 bases and J gave up 5 bases; unmatched junction bases: 8.

CDR3 coding DNA: TGCGCCAGCAGCCCTCGGACAGACCTACAAGTAGGATCACCCCTCCACTTT. This codes for CASSPRTDLQVGSPLHF. The gene calls are TRBV4-3 and TRBJ1-6; possibly TRBD1 for D (6 bases). Germline assignment: CDR1 LGHNA and CDR2 YSLEER. The CDR3 totals 17 residues. V was trimmed by 4 bases and J by 10 bases, leaving 23 bases between them.

The chain is built from TRBV6-4 and TRBJ1-3; 8 nucleotides match TRBD1. CDR1 and CDR2 (germline): MRHNA, SNTAGT. This CDR3 is 14 amino acids long. Germline trimming cut 6 bases from V and 9 bases from J; bases unmatched to any gene: 10. The DNA for the CDR3 is TGTGCCAGCAGCCCGGACAGGGCCGGTGGCACCATATATTTT. Encoded protein: CASSPDRAGGTIYF.

This clone has more than one count but fewer than ten. The chain has TRBV19 and TRBJ1-4; D is undetermined. CDR3 size: 13 residues. Germline V CDR1 and CDR2: LNHDA, SQIVND (reference sequence). Trimming removed 6 bases at V and 5 bases at J, with 10 bases between. CDR3 sequence reads: CASSPGWNEKLFF. The CDR3 coding sequence is TGTGCCAGTAGCCCAGGATGGAATGAAAAACTGTTTTTT.

The V call is TRBV27, the J call TRBJ1-2; no clear D gene. Between the trimmed V and J ends, which lost 6 bases and 8 bases, there was a span of 22 bases. Germline CDR1 MNHEY, CDR2 SMNVEV (reference sequence). The CDR3 consists of 15 residues. The DNA for the CDR3 is TGTGCCAGCAGCGCTAGACGGGGAATATCCATCGGCTACACCTTC. This translates into CASSARRGISIGYTF.

The chain combines TRBV7-6 with TRBJ1-1; a possible D gene is TRBD1 (5 bases). This CDR3 region has 13 residues. V was shortened by 5 bases and J by 11 bases, with 18 bases between the two germline ends. Germline CDR1 and CDR2: SGHVS and FNYEAQ. CDR3 sequence (DNA): TGTGCCAGCAGCGCCGGGACTTCCGGGTGGGCTTTCTTT. Protein product: CASSAGTSGWAFF.

This clone was counted only a few times. This rearrangement joins TRBV5-5 to TRBJ1-3; D might be TRBD1 (5 bases). V lost 3 bases and J lost 0, with 10 bases in between. In germline, CDR1 is SGHKS, CDR2 YYEKEE (reference sequence). This CDR3 has 15 residues. CDR3 loop: CASSSQGYSGNTIYF. The CDR3 DNA reads TGTGCCAGCAGCTCCCAGGGATACTCTGGAAACACCATATATTTT.

The rearrangement joins TRBV19 to TRBJ2-7; D remains ambiguous. The CDR3 spans 14 residues. Trimming cost V 3 bases and J 3 bases, with 12 bases left between them. Germline values: CDR1 LNHDA, CDR2 SQIVND (reference sequence). The CDR3 DNA sequence: TGTGCCAGTAGTATCCAACCGGAGAGCTACGAGCAGTACTTC. Its protein product is CASSIQPESYEQYF. Drawing the rest from reference TRBV19 and TRBJ2-7, the complete variable domain is DGGITQSPKYLFRKEGQNVTLSCEQNLNHDAMYWYRQDPGQGLRLIYYSQIVNDFQKGDIAEGYSVSREKKESFPLTVTSAQKNPTAFYLCASSIQPESYEQYFGPGTRLTVT.

V gene TRBV12-1 combines with J gene TRBJ1-2; TRBD1, the table's D call, was not compared with the DNA. TRBV12-1 is a recognized pseudogene. There are 13 residues in the CDR3. For the CDR3, the DNA is TGTGCCAGCAGCCAAAGACAGGGTTGGGGCTACACCTTC. It encodes CASSQRQGWGYTF.

The chain recombines TRBV11-2 with TRBJ1-6; D is perhaps TRBD1 (5 bases). From germline, CDR1 is SGHAT and CDR2 FQNNGV. V lost 5 bases and J lost 9, with 23 bases in between. The length of the CDR3 is 17 residues. CDR3 residues: CASSPTAMGGWGSPLHF. The CDR3 DNA reads as TGTGCCAGCAGCCCCACCGCTATGGGGGGATGGGGTTCACCCCTCCACTTT.

In this sample, this clone turned up a few times. V is TRBV7-8 and J is TRBJ1-1; TRBD1 matches 11 bases. CDR1 and CDR2 from the germline V gene are SGHVS and FQNEAQ. The J segment lost 4 bases and the V segment lost 5 bases, leaving 15 bases of the junction unmatched. There are 18 residues in the CDR3. As DNA, the CDR3 is TGTGCCAGCAGCCCCTGGGGACAGGGGGGAAATCAGGTCACTGAAGCTTTCTTT. As protein: CASSPWGQGGNQVTEAFF.